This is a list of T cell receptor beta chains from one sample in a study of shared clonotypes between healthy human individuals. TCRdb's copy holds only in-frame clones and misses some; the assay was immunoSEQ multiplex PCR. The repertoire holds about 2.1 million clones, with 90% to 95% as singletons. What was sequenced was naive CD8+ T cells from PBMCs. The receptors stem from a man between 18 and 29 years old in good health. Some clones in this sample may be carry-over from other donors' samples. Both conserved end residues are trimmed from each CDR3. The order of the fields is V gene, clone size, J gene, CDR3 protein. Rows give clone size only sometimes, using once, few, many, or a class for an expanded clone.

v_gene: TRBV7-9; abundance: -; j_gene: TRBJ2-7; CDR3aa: ASSPLSVHEQY
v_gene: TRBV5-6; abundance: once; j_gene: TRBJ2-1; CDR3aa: ASSLGLAEEQF
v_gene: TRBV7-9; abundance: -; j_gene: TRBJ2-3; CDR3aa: ASSLAPRRGTDTQY
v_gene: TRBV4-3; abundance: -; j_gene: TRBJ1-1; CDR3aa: ASSQAESILTGTEAF
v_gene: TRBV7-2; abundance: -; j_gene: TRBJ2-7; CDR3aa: ASSPGRAYEQY
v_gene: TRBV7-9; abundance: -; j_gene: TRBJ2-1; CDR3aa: ASSDRDPIPSYNEQF
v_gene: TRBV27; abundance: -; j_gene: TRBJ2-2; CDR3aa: ASTRSPSGRNTGELF
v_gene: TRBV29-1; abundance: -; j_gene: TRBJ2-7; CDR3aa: SAIEGSSYEQY
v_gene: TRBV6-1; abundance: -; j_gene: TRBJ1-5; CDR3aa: ASSELEQWGNQPQH
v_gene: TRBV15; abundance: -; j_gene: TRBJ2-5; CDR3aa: ATRSGKGRETQY
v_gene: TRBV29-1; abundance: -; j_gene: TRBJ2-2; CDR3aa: SVRDRDNAGELF
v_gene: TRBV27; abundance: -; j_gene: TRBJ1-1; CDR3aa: ASSLSTGAEAF
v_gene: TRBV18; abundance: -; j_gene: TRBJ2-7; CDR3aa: ASSPLQGSAPHEQY
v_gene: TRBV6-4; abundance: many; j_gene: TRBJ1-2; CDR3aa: ASSDSRRTDGYT
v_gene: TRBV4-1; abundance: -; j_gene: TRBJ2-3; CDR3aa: ASSQVPSGPSTDTQY
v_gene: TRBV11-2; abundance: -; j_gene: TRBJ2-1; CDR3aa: ASSLLAGDYNEQF
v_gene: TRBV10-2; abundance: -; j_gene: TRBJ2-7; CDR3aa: ASIVGGYSYEQY
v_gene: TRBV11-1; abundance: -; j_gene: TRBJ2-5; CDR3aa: ASSSRGGSGRGETQY